What follows are 30 T cell receptor beta chains derived from one specimen sequenced in a study of blood T cell repertoires in COVID-19. The table came from immunoSEQ multiplex PCR; TCRdb's copy has only in-frame clones and leaves some out. Of over 45,000 clones in the sample, approximately 90% were seen once. The source material was peripheral blood. All receptors derive from a man between 65 and 85 years old with acute or convalescent COVID-19.

This chain links TRBV30 with TRBJ2-3, with D possibly being TRBD2 (5 bases). Deletions cut 0 bases from V and 6 bases from J, with 13 bases between. Germline V CDR1 and CDR2: GTSNPN, SVGIG (reference sequence). The CDR3 consists of 14 residues. Written as DNA, the CDR3 is TGTGCCTGGAGTGTAGGAGGTACTGGGGATACGCAGTATTTT. It encodes CAWSVGGTGDTQYF.

The chain recombines TRBV15 with TRBJ2-5; 11 positions match TRBD2. The germline V gene has CDR1 LNHNV and CDR2 YYDKDF (reference sequence). The CDR3 extends over 17 amino acids. V lost 1 base to trimming and J lost 0 bases; unmatched junction nucleotides: 4. DNA of the CDR3: TGTGCCACCAGCAGAGTACTAGCGGGGGTTCACCAAGAGACCCAGTACTTC. It encodes CATSRVLAGVHQETQYF.

The chain recombines TRBV5-6 with TRBJ1-3; 8 bases line up with TRBD1. The CDR3 spans 16 residues. Germline V CDR1 and CDR2: SGHDT, YYEEEE. The junction had 4 bases not matched to a gene; V was cut back by 0 bases and J by 2 bases. DNA of the CDR3: TGTGCCAGCAGCTTGGATGGGACAGGAACTGGAAACACCATATATTTT. This codes for CASSLDGTGTGNTIYF.

J is TRBJ1-1 and V is TRBV6-5; 7 bases are shared with TRBD1. V gave up 6 bases and J gave up 4 bases; unmatched junction bases: 8. CDR1 is MNHEY, CDR2 SVGAGI, per germline. CDR3 length equals 14 residues. Here the CDR3 reads CASRPITGATEAFF. CDR3 nucleotide sequence: TGTGCCAGCAGACCTATAACAGGGGCCACTGAAGCTTTCTTT.

The chain combines TRBV30 with TRBJ2-7, with 8 bases identical to TRBD1. Germline CDR1 GTSNPN, CDR2 SVGIG (reference sequence). J lost 1 base, V lost 7 bases, and 9 bases had no gene match. CDR3 length: 14 amino acids. CDR3 in amino acids: CASSYQGASYEQYF. CDR3 DNA sequence: TGTGCCTCGTCTTACCAGGGGGCTTCCTACGAGCAGTACTTC.

CDR3 loop: CASSPQGTSYEQYF. CDR3 sequence (DNA): TGTGCCAGCAGTCCACAGGGGACATCCTACGAGCAGTACTTC. The chain links TRBV27 to TRBJ2-7; 7 bases are shared with TRBD1. Germline V lookup: CDR1 MNHEY, CDR2 SMNVEV (reference sequence). V lost 5 bases to trimming and J lost 1 base; unmatched junction nucleotides: 5. The CDR3 totals 14 residues.

V and J are TRBV5-1 and TRBJ1-2; 7 bases match TRBD1. This CDR3 has 15 residues. Germline values: CDR1 SGHRS, CDR2 YFSETQ. The J segment lost 2 bases and the V segment lost 4 bases, leaving 8 bases of the junction unmatched. CDR3 DNA: TGCGCCAGCAGCGCGGGGACAGACCTAAACTATGGCTACACCTTC. Translated: CASSAGTDLNYGYTF.

V gene TRBV9 combines with J gene TRBJ2-3; 7 nucleotides line up with TRBD2. CDR1 and CDR2 from the germline V gene are SGDLS and YYNGEE. V shed 0 bases, J shed 5 bases, and the junction held 3 bases outside the gene matches. CDR3 length equals 14 residues. The CDR3 reads CASSVVGREDTQYF. The CDR3, as DNA: TGTGCCAGCAGCGTAGTGGGGAGGGAAGATACGCAGTATTTT.

This chain joins TRBV5-1 and TRBJ1-1; 7 nucleotides agree with TRBD1. Germline trimming cut 0 bases from V and 0 bases from J; bases unmatched to any gene: 2. CDR3 length equals 15 residues. Germline-derived CDR1 and CDR2 are SGHRS and YFSETQ. CDR3 loop: CASSLGDRMNTEAFF. Written as DNA, the CDR3 is TGCGCCAGCAGCTTGGGGGACAGAATGAACACTGAAGCTTTCTTT.

This chain joins TRBV19 and TRBJ1-5, with 12 bases aligning to TRBD1. The CDR3 totals 18 residues. Germline trimming cut 7 bases from V and 0 bases from J; bases unmatched to any gene: 10. Germline assignment: CDR1 LNHDA and CDR2 SQIVND (reference sequence). CDR3 nucleotide sequence: TGTGCCAGTAAGGGCGGGGACAGGGGGCCTCATAGCAATCAGCCCCAGCATTTT. Protein sequence: CASKGGDRGPHSNQPQHF.

DNA of the CDR3: TGTGCCAGCTCAGTACGACTAGGGACCGGGGAGCTGTTTTTT. This encodes CASSVRLGTGELFF. The chain uses TRBV18 and TRBJ2-2; D is possibly TRBD2 (6 bases). V lost 5 bases and J 5 bases, leaving 12 bases between the germline ends. The CDR3 length is 14 residues. CDR1 KGHSH and CDR2 LQKENI come from the germline V gene. Together with reference TRBV18 and TRBJ2-2, the CDR3 gives the full variable domain: NAGVMQNPRHLVRRRGQEARLRCSPMKGHSHVYWYRQLPEEGLKFMVYLQKENIIDESGMPKERFSAEFPKEGPSILRIQQVVRGDSAAYFCASSVRLGTGELFFGEGSRLTVL.

The chain is built from TRBV27 and TRBJ1-2, with D tentatively TRBD1 (5 bases). CDR1 and CDR2 from the germline V gene are MNHEY and SMNVEV (reference sequence). Trimming cost V 6 bases and J 7 bases, with 15 bases left between them. This CDR3 is built from 13 residues. CDR3 residues: CASSFSGIGGYTF. CDR3 sequence (DNA): TGTGCCAGCAGCTTTTCAGGGATTGGTGGCTACACCTTC.

The chain couples TRBV3-1 (or the pseudogene TRBV3-2) to TRBJ1-1; D possibly corresponds to TRBD1 (6 bases). CDR1 and CDR2 (germline): LGHDT, YNNKEL (reference sequence). Trimming cost V 4 bases and J 2 bases, with 8 bases left between them. CDR3 length: 13 residues. The chain's CDR3 is CASSRTANTEAFF. The CDR3 DNA is TGTGCCAGCAGCCGGACAGCTAACACTGAAGCTTTCTTT.

V gene TRBV4-2 combines with J gene TRBJ1-2; maybe TRBD1 (5 bases). Trimming cost V 0 bases and J 0 bases, with 11 bases left between them. The CDR3 has 16 amino acids. Germline loops: CDR1 LGHNA, CDR2 YNFKEQ. The CDR3 region is CASSQDGGAANYGYTF. Written as DNA, the CDR3 is TGTGCCAGCAGCCAAGATGGAGGGGCAGCTAACTATGGCTACACCTTC.

The J gene is TRBJ1-2, the V gene TRBV5-1, with no clear D. The ends were cut back, 4 bases at V and 4 bases at J, with 8 bases in the middle. Per germline, CDR1 SGHRS and CDR2 YFSETQ. The CDR3 is made up of 12 amino acids. The CDR3 DNA reads TGCGCCAGCAGCCAGGACTTCTATGGCTACACCTTC. This codes for CASSQDFYGYTF.

The chain links TRBV2 to TRBJ2-3; D might be TRBD2 (6 bases). The CDR3 consists of 14 residues. The germline V and J ends were trimmed by 11 bases and 2 bases, with 17 bases remaining between them. CDR1 is SNHLY and CDR2 is FYNNEI in the germline V gene. The CDR3 region is CAEGLAMPTDTQYF. The CDR3 DNA is TGTGCCGAGGGTCTAGCGATGCCCACAGATACGCAGTATTTT.

This sequence joins TRBV11-2 and TRBJ2-1; 7 bases fit TRBD2. Trimming cost V 5 bases and J 9 bases; bases outside gene matches: 4. This CDR3 spans 12 amino acids. From germline, CDR1 is SGHAT and CDR2 FQNNGV. Here the CDR3 reads CASSPPGGEQFF. Written as DNA, the CDR3 is TGTGCCAGCAGCCCCCCGGGAGGTGAGCAGTTCTTC.

The CDR3 is CASSQDAWGRSGGYTF. The CDR3 DNA reads as TGCGCCAGCAGCCAAGATGCGTGGGGGCGTTCGGGAGGCTACACCTTC. The rearrangement uses TRBV4-1 and TRBJ1-2, with a weak D call TRBD1 (6 bases). The CDR3 has 16 amino acids. Deletions cut 0 bases from V and 8 bases from J, with 19 bases between. Germline V gives CDR1 MGHRA, CDR2 YSYEKL.

This clone was detected only once. This chain connects TRBV5-1 to TRBJ2-2, with D perhaps matching TRBD2 (5 bases). Germline assignment: CDR1 SGHRS and CDR2 YFSETQ. The CDR3 totals 13 residues. Trimming pared 4 bases from V and 7 bases from J, leaving 11 bases between. CDR3 amino acids: CASSPSRGGELFF. The DNA of the CDR3 is TGCGCCAGCAGCCCCAGTCGGGGCGGGGAGCTGTTTTTT.

The rearrangement joins TRBV28 to TRBJ1-4, with 8 bases lining up with TRBD1. CDR1 and CDR2 from the germline V gene are MDHEN and SYDVKM. Losses at the gene ends were 1 base for V and 2 bases for J; bases not matched to a gene: 0. The CDR3 contains 15 residues. The CDR3: CASSLSGGTNEKLFF. CDR3 nucleotides: TGTGCCAGCAGTTTATCAGGGGGCACTAATGAAAAACTGTTTTTT.

The chain uses TRBV13 and TRBJ1-3; D is uncertain. The CDR3 loop spans 14 amino acids. Germline-derived CDR1 and CDR2 are PRHDT and FYEKMQ (reference sequence). With 0 bases removed from V and 0 bases from J, the gap between germline ends came to 3 bases. CDR3 sequence (DNA): TGTGCCAGCAGCTTAGGGTACTCTGGAAACACCATATATTTT. Its translation: CASSLGYSGNTIYF.

This chain's CDR3 is CATRPGQGRGEQYF. CDR3 in DNA: TGTGCCACCAGACCGGGACAGGGTCGGGGTGAGCAGTACTTC. This rearrangement joins TRBV15 to TRBJ2-7; the match to TRBD1 covers 9 bases. CDR3 length: 14 residues. V lost 6 bases to trimming and J lost 7 bases; unmatched junction nucleotides: 10. The germline gives CDR1 LNHNV, CDR2 YYDKDF (reference sequence).

The chain carries TRBV2 and TRBJ1-1, with 8 positions matching TRBD1. The CDR3 extends over 15 amino acids. Germline V CDR1 and CDR2: SNHLY, FYNNEI. Germline trimming cut 5 bases from V and 2 bases from J; bases unmatched to any gene: 7. The CDR3 loop is CASSQDRVGNTEAFF. CDR3 sequence (DNA): TGTGCCAGCAGTCAGGACAGGGTCGGAAACACTGAAGCTTTCTTT.

V is TRBV28 and J is TRBJ2-1; 11 bases match TRBD1. Trimming removed 5 bases from V and 8 bases from J; junction bases left unmatched: 14. Per germline, CDR1 MDHEN and CDR2 SYDVKM. This CDR3 is 17 amino acids long. The CDR3 sequence: CASSTRTGGHFFDEQFF. CDR3 DNA: TGTGCCAGCAGTACCCGGACAGGGGGCCATTTTTTTGATGAGCAGTTCTTC.

V and J are TRBV6-6 and TRBJ2-7; 15 positions agree with TRBD2. The germline CDR1 and CDR2 sequences are MNHNY and SVGAGI (reference sequence). V lost 5 bases and J lost 4; bases outside the gene matches: 9. The CDR3 totals 17 residues. CDR3 sequence: CASSPQGTSGGSYEQYF. The CDR3 DNA is TGTGCCAGCAGTCCCCAAGGGACTAGCGGGGGGAGTTACGAGCAGTACTTC.

This chain joins TRBV14 and TRBJ1-2; D perhaps matches TRBD1 (5 bases). Trimming took 2 bases from V and 4 from J, leaving 11 bases between them. The CDR3 is 14 residues long. Germline-derived CDR1 and CDR2 are SGHDN and FVKESK. The CDR3 protein is CASSQSTDFYGYTF. The CDR3 bases are TGTGCCAGCAGCCAATCGACAGACTTCTATGGCTACACCTTC.

The V call is TRBV5-8, the J call TRBJ2-7; D unresolved. V gave up 0 bases and J gave up 12 bases, with 10 bases separating them. The CDR3 runs to 11 residues. In germline, CDR1 is SGHTS, CDR2 YDEGEE. The chain's CDR3 is CASSLVETPYF. The CDR3 nucleotides read TGTGCCAGCAGCTTGGTAGAGACTCCGTACTTC. Full variable domain (remainder filled in from reference TRBV5-8 and TRBJ2-7): EAGVTQSPTHLIKTRGQQATLRCSPISGHTSVYWYQQALGLGLQFLLWYDEGEERNRGNFPPRFSGRQFPNYSSELNVNALELEDSALYLCASSLVETPYFGPGTRLTVT.

V usage is TRBV3-1 (or the pseudogene TRBV3-2) and J usage is TRBJ2-7; D gene unclear. With 1 base removed from V and 5 bases from J, the gap between germline ends came to 6 bases. The CDR3 covers 12 residues. Germline CDR1 LGHDT, CDR2 YNNKEL (reference sequence). The CDR3: CASSQVPHEQYF. The CDR3 DNA is TGTGCCAGCAGCCAAGTTCCTCACGAGCAGTACTTC.

The chain carries TRBV19 and TRBJ2-7; D unclear. Germline CDR1 reads LNHDA; CDR2 reads SQIVND (reference sequence). There are 14 residues in the CDR3. Trimming took off 1 base at V and 2 bases at J, with 9 bases between the two ends. The chain's CDR3 is CASSIAPGTYEQYF. As DNA, the CDR3 is TGTGCCAGTAGTATAGCCCCAGGCACCTACGAGCAGTACTTC.

This sequence joins TRBV13 and TRBJ1-3; no clear D. V shed 5 bases and J shed 3 bases, with 8 bases lying between them. Germline V gene sequence: CDR1 PRHDT, CDR2 FYEKMQ (reference sequence). The CDR3 has 13 residues. The CDR3 DNA is TGTGCCAGCAGCCCCCGCGGTGGAAACACCATATATTTT. Protein sequence: CASSPRGGNTIYF.